This T cell receptor beta chain originates from a study of T cells in Graves' hyperthyroidism and ophthalmopathy. This clonotype was seen a few times. The antigen is undetermined. RNA transcripts provided the source from which TCR beta CDR3 regions were amplified. When the TCR CDR3 underwent first-round RT-PCR, the HTBI primer set was used. One entry per CDR3 protein, called by TCRdb with MiXCR from the multiplex PCR reads. The sample consists of roughly 240,000 distinct CDR3 sequences, approximately 25% of them appearing once. Findings and limits, study-wide: Most expanded thyroid clonotypes above 0.001 also appeared in blood. Ophthalmopathy was distinguished from stable hyperthyroidism by 13 V-J signatures.

Sequencing was done on a sample of blood. The sequence was obtained from a middle-aged woman with Graves' ophthalmopathy.

Here the CDR3 DNA reads TGTGCCAGCAGGGCAGTGAGCGGGAGTGAGACCCAGTACTTC. This encodes CASRAVSGSETQYF. V is TRBV12-3 or TRBV12-4 and J is TRBJ2-5, with 8 bases aligning to TRBD2. There are 14 residues in the CDR3. The junction had 8 bases not matched to a gene; V was cut back by 6 bases and J by 5 bases.